This TCR beta chain derives from a study of T cell responses to AZD1222 COVID-19 vaccine. Study-wide results and caveats: Recipients of two AZD1222 doses showed rising Spike-specific TCR breadth and depth. Only 5 or 6 AZD1222 recipients tested seropositive at baseline. Repertoires were obtained solely post-peak T cell response. Most donors were white British, females outnumbered males, and clonal diversity was possibly underestimated.

On this clone: Its specificity is not known.

Germline V gene data show CDR1 as SGHAT and CDR2 as FQNNGV. The V segment lost 5 bases and the J segment 6 bases; nucleotides outside the gene matches: 18. This CDR3 contains 18 residues. The assay was immunoSEQ multiplex PCR, and TCRdb's table has in-frame clones only and misses some. Of 200,000 or so clones in the sample, about 92% are singletons; the top ten hold about 1%. The sequence came from an adult in good health. The chain carries TRBV11-2 and TRBJ2-3; 9 bases fit TRBD1. Sequences were derived from peripheral blood, sampled on day 0 of MenACWY control vaccination. The CDR3 loop reads CASSRPGTGRAQGDTQYF. The DNA of the CDR3 is TGTGCCAGCAGCAGGCCCGGGACAGGGAGGGCCCAGGGGGATACGCAGTATTTT.